The clone carrying this T cell receptor beta chain occurred a few times. TCRdb's table, derived via immunoSEQ multiplex PCR, lists solely in-frame clones and lacks some. Of about 120,000 clones listed, 80% to 90% are singletons. The sample comes from a study of control samples from healthy donors and cancer patients. The germline V and J ends were trimmed by 0 bases and 9 bases, with 9 bases remaining between them. The CDR3 extends over 14 amino acids. Germline assignment: CDR1 LGHDT and CDR2 YNNKEL (reference sequence). The TCR comes from a man aged 30 to 45 in good health. The genes are TRBV3-1 (or the pseudogene TRBV3-2) and TRBJ1-6; D perhaps matches TRBD1 (6 bases). The source material was blood. This CDR3 is CASSQDRGLSPLHF. In DNA form, the CDR3 reads TGTGCCAGCAGCCAAGACAGGGGTCTTTCACCCCTCCACTTT.